One and the same sample provided the 4 T cell receptor beta chains below, sequenced in a study of T cells in Graves' hyperthyroidism and ophthalmopathy. From RNA transcripts, TCR beta CDR3 regions were amplified. The HTBI primer set drove a first-round RT-PCR of the TCR CDR3. TCRdb reprocessed the multiplex PCR reads via MiXCR and lists one record per CDR3 protein. This table holds about 300,000 distinct CDR3 sequences, approximately 15% found once. Sequenced material: blood. These receptors were taken from a man aged 25 to 45 with Graves' hyperthyroidism.

In its sample, this clonotype was seen many times. This rearrangement joins TRBV20-1 to TRBJ2-5, with a tentative D call TRBD2 (5 bases). V was cut by 6 bases and J by 5 bases, with 13 bases left in between. The CDR3 is made up of 12 amino acids. Germline CDR1 is DFQATT and CDR2 is SNEGSKA (reference sequence). Here the CDR3 DNA reads TGCAGTGCCAAAGGACCGGGGGAGACCCAGTACTTC. It yields the protein CSAKGPGETQYF.

With regard to this clonotype: This may arise from a read error, as a much more abundant clone is one base away. The V gene is TRBV5-1, the J gene TRBJ2-2; 8 nucleotides align to TRBD2. There are 15 residues in the CDR3. CDR1 and CDR2 from the germline V gene are SGHRS and YFSETQ. The CDR3 DNA sequence: TGTGCCAGCAGCTTTGAGCGGGAGTGGTACGGGGAGCGGTTTTTT. Its protein product is CASSFEREWYGERFF.

This clonotype was counted only a few times. This rearrangement joins TRBV19 to TRBJ2-2; TRBD2 agrees at 15 bases. Germline lookup yields CDR1 LNHDA and CDR2 SQIVND (reference sequence). The CDR3 totals 19 residues. Losses at the gene ends were 5 bases for V and 7 bases for J; bases not matched to a gene: 14. The CDR3 reads CASSLRTSGRARGNGELFF. CDR3 nucleotides: TGTGCCAGTAGTCTGCGGACTAGCGGGAGGGCCCGTGGCAACGGGGAGCTGTTTTTT.

This clonotype was observed at least ten times. This rearrangement joins TRBV11-1 to TRBJ2-5; D is unresolved. Trimming cost V 5 bases and J 6 bases, with 7 bases left between them. The CDR3 is 11 amino acids. The germline V gene has CDR1 SGHAT and CDR2 FQDESV (reference sequence). The CDR3 loop is CASSHRKTQYF. The CDR3, as DNA: TGTGCCAGCAGCCATCGGAAGACCCAGTACTTC.